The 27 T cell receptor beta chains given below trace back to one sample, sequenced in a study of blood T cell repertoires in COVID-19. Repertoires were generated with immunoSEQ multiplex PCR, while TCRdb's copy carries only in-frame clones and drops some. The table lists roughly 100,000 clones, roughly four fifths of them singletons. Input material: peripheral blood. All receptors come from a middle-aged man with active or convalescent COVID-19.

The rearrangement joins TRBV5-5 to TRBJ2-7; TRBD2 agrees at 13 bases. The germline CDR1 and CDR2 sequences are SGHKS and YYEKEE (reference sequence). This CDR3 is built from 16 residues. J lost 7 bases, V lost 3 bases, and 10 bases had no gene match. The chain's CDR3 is CASSSQLAGGNREQYF. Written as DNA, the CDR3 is TGTGCCAGCAGCTCCCAACTAGCGGGGGGGAATAGGGAGCAGTACTTC.

CDR3 amino acids: CASSMKDRGRYNEQFF. The CDR3 DNA reads as TGTGCCAGCAGTATGAAGGACAGGGGGCGTTACAATGAGCAGTTCTTC. The rearrangement joins TRBV27 to TRBJ2-1; 11 bases match TRBD1. The trim removed 5 bases at V and 4 bases at J, leaving 7 bases unmatched. Germline V gene lookup returns CDR1 MNHEY and CDR2 SMNVEV (reference sequence). The CDR3 consists of 16 residues.

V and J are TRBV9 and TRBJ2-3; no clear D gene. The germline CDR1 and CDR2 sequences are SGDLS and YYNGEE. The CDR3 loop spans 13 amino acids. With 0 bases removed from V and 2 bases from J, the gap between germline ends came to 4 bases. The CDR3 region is CASSVGNTDTQYF. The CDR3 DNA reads TGTGCCAGCAGCGTAGGTAACACAGATACGCAGTATTTT.

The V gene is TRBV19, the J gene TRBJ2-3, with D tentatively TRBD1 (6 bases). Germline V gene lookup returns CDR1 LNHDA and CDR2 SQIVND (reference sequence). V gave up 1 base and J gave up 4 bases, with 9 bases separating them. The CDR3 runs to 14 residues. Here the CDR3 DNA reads TGTGCCAGTAGTATAGTGGGACACCCAGATACGCAGTATTTT. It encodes CASSIVGHPDTQYF.

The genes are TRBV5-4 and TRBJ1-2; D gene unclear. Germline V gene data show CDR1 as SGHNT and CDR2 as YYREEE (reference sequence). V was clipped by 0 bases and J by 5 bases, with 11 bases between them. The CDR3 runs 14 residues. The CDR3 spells CASSLDSQVYGYTF. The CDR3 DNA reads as TGTGCCAGCAGCTTGGACTCCCAGGTTTATGGCTACACCTTC.

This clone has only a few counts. CDR3 sequence reads: CASSEQYTEAFF. CDR3 nucleotides: TGTGCCAGCAGTGAGCAGTACACTGAAGCTTTCTTT. The V call is TRBV25-1, the J call TRBJ1-1, with D hard to call. V shed 3 bases and J shed 3 bases, with 5 bases lying between them. CDR1 and CDR2 (germline): MGHDK, SYGVNS. This CDR3 has 12 amino acids. The variable domain in full, completed from reference TRBV25-1 and TRBJ1-1, reads EADIYQTPRYLVIGTGKKITLECSQTMGHDKMYWYQQDPGMELHLIHYSYGVNSTEKGDLSSESTVSRIRTEHFPLTLESARPSHTSQYLCASSEQYTEAFFGQGTRLTVV.

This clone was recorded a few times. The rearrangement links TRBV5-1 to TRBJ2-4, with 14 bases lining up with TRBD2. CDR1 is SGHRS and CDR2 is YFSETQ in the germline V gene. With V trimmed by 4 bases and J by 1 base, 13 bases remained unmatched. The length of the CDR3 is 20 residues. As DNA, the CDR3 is TGCGCCAGCAGCCGACAATTGACTAGCGGGGGGGCCGTGGCCAAAAACATTCAGTACTTC. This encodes CASSRQLTSGGAVAKNIQYF.

CDR3 region: CASSGLRDTEAFF. CDR3 sequence (DNA): TGTGCCAGCAGCGGCCTACGGGACACTGAAGCTTTCTTT. The gene calls are TRBV9 and TRBJ1-1; D is unresolved. The germline gives CDR1 SGDLS, CDR2 YYNGEE. This CDR3 has 13 residues. V was trimmed by 3 bases and J by 3 bases, leaving 9 bases between them.

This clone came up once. The DNA of the CDR3 is TGTGCCAGTAGGCAGGGAATGGGGCCCCAGCATTTT. It is translated as CASRQGMGPQHF. V usage is TRBV19 and J usage is TRBJ1-5, with a tentative D call TRBD1 (5 bases). The CDR3 extends over 12 amino acids. V shed 6 bases and J shed 9 bases, with 12 bases lying between them. Germline assignment: CDR1 LNHDA and CDR2 SQIVND (reference sequence).

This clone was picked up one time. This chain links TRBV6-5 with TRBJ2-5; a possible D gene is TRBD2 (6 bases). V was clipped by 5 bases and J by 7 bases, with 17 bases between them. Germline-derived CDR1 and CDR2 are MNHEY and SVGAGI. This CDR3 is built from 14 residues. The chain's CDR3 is CASSPGTHLGTQYF. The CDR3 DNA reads TGTGCCAGCAGTCCCGGGACTCACCTTGGGACCCAGTACTTC.

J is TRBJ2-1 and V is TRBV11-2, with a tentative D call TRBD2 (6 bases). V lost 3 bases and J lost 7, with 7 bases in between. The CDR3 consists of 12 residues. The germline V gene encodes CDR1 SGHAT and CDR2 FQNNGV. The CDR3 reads CASSFRENEQFF. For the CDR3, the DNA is TGTGCCAGCAGCTTCCGGGAGAATGAGCAGTTCTTC.

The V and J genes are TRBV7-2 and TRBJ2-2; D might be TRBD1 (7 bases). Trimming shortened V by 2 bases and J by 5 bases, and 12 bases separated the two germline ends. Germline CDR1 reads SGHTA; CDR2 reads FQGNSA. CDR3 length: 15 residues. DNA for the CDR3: TGTGCCAGCAGCTTAACCAGGGGGGAGACCGGGGAGCTGTTTTTT. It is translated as CASSLTRGETGELFF.

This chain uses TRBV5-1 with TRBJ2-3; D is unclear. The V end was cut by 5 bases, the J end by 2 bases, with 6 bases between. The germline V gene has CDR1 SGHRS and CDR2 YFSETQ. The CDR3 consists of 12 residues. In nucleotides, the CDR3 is TGCGCCAGCAGTCCCAACACAGATACGCAGTATTTT. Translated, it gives CASSPNTDTQYF.

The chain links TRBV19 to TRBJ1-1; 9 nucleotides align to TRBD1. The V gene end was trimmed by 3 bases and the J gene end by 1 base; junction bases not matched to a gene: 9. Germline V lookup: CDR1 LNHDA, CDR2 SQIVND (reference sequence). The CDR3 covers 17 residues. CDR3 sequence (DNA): TGTGCCAGTAGTATCGGGGACAGGGTCACTTCGAACACTGAAGCTTTCTTT. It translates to CASSIGDRVTSNTEAFF.

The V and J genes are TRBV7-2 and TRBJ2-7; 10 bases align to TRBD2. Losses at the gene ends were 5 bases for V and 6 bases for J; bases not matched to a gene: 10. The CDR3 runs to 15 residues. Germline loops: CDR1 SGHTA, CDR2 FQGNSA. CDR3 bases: TGTGCCAGCAGCCTTCGGGTAGCGGGGGGTTCCGAGCAGTACTTC. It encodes CASSLRVAGGSEQYF.

The CDR3 protein is CSVKTGTGNTGELFF. CDR3 nucleotides: TGCAGCGTCAAAACCGGGACAGGGAACACCGGGGAGCTGTTTTTT. This sequence joins TRBV29-1 and TRBJ2-2, with TRBD1 identical over 8 bases. The CDR3 is 15 residues long. Germline V gene lookup returns CDR1 SQVTM and CDR2 ANQGSEA. V trimming: 6 bases; J trimming: 1 base; junction bases outside the gene matches: 7.

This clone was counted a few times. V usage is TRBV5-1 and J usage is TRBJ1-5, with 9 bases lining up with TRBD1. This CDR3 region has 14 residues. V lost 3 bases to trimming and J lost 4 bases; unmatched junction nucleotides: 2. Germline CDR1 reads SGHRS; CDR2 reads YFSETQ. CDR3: CASSYGQGNQPQHF. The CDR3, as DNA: TGCGCCAGCAGCTATGGACAGGGGAATCAGCCCCAGCATTTT.

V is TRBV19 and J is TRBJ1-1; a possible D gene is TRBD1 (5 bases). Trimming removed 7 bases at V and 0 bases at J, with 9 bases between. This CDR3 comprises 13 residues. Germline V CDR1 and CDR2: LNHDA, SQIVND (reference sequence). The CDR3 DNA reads TGTGCCAGTAAGAGACAGATGAACACTGAAGCTTTCTTT. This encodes CASKRQMNTEAFF.

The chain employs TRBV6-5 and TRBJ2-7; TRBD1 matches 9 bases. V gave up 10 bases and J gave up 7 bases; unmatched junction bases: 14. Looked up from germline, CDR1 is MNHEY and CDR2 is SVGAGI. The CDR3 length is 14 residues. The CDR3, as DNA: TGTGCCACGTCGGTGGGACAGGGTCCTAGGGAGCAGTACTTC. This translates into CATSVGQGPREQYF.

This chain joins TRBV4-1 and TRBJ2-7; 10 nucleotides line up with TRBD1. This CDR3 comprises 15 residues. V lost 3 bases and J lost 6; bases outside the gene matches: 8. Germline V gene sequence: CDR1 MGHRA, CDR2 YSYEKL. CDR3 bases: TGCGCCAGCAGCCACGGGCCGGGACAGGGGTCCGAGCAGTACTTC. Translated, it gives CASSHGPGQGSEQYF.

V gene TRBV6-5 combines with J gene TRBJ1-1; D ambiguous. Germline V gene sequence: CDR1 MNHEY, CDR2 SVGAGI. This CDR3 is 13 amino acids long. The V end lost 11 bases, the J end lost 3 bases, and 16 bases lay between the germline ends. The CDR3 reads CAASRGLYTEAFF. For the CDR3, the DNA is TGTGCCGCCTCTAGAGGGTTGTACACTGAAGCTTTCTTT.

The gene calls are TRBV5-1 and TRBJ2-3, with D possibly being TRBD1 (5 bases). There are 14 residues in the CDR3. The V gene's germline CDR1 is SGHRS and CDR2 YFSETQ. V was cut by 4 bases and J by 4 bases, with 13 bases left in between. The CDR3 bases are TGCGCCAGCAGCACCCAGGGCTCCCCAGATACGCAGTATTTT. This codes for CASSTQGSPDTQYF.

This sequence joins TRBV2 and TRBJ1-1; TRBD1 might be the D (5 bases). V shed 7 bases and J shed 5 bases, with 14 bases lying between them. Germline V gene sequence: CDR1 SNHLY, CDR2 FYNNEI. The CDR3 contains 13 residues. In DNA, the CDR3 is TGTGCCAGCACTAACAGGTTGTTGACTGAAGCTTTCTTT. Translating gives CASTNRLLTEAFF.

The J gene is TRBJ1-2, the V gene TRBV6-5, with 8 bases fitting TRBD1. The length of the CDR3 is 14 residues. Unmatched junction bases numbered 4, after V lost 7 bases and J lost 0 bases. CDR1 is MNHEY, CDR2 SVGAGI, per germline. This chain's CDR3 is CASTQGGANYGYTF. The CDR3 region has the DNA TGTGCCAGCACACAGGGGGGAGCTAACTATGGCTACACCTTC.

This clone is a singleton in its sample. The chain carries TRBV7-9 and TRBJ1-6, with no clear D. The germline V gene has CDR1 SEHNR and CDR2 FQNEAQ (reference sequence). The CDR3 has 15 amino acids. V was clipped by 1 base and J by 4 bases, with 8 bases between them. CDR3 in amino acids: CASSLVADYNSPLHF. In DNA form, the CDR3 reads TGTGCCAGCAGCTTAGTGGCGGATTATAATTCACCCCTCCACTTT.

CDR3 coding DNA: TGTGCCAGTAGTACAGACAGGGTCACTGAAGCTTTCTTT. Residues: CASSTDRVTEAFF. V gene TRBV19 combines with J gene TRBJ1-1, with TRBD1 matching over 7 bases. Per germline, CDR1 LNHDA and CDR2 SQIVND (reference sequence). The CDR3 is made up of 13 amino acids. Germline trimming cut 4 bases from V and 4 bases from J; bases unmatched to any gene: 3.

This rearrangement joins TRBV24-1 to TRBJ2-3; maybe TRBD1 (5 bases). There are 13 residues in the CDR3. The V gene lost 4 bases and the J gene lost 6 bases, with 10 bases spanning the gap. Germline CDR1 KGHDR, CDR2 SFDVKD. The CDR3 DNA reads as TGTGCCACCAGTGAGCCTGGGGCGGATACGCAGTATTTT. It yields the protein CATSEPGADTQYF.